These 31 T cell receptor beta chains were all obtained from the same sample, sequenced in a study of T cells after yellow fever vaccination. In TCRdb, the 5' RACE reads were re-called with MiXCR into one record per CDR3 protein. The data contain some 150,000 distinct CDR3 sequences, about 7% of them singletons. The material sequenced was CD4+ T cells sorted from PBMCs, taken 10 days after the yellow fever booster vaccination. The receptors stem from a man under 40 who received the YFV17D yellow fever vaccine.

In its sample, this clonotype was seen many times. The J gene is TRBJ2-1, the V gene TRBV20-1; 7 nucleotides line up with TRBD2. CDR1 and CDR2 (germline): DFQATT, SNEGSKA (reference sequence). The ends lost 3 bases at V and 8 bases at J; junction bases unmatched: 10. The CDR3 is 14 amino acids. The CDR3 coding sequence is TGCAGTGCTAGTGGGAGGGATTGGATTGATGAGCAGTTCTTC. Amino acids: CSASGRDWIDEQFF.

Many counts were recorded for this clonotype. The gene calls are TRBV20-1 and TRBJ1-1; no clear D. The germline CDR1 and CDR2 sequences are DFQATT and SNEGSKA (reference sequence). This CDR3 region has 13 residues. V lost 0 bases to trimming and J lost 1 base, with 6 bases between them. CDR3 DNA: TGCAGTGCTAGAGAGGACCCGAACACTGAAGCTTTCTTT. Encoded protein: CSAREDPNTEAFF.

Notes on this clonotype: One base away lies a much larger clone, so this may be a sequencing read error. This chain links TRBV15 with TRBJ2-3; 8 bases line up with TRBD2. The V gene's germline CDR1 is LNHNV and CDR2 YYDKDF (reference sequence). The CDR3 totals 16 residues. The CDR3 protein is CVTSRPSGSNPNTQYF. CDR3 in DNA: TGTGTCACCAGCAGGCCAAGCGGGAGCAATCCCAATACGCAGTATTTT.

This clonotype was counted only a few times. V gene TRBV29-1 combines with J gene TRBJ2-1, with D perhaps TRBD1 or TRBD2 (6 bases each). Germline values: CDR1 SQVTM, CDR2 ANQGSEA. Trimming removed 6 bases at V and 1 base at J, with 13 bases between. The CDR3 runs 14 residues. CDR3 coding DNA: TGCAGCGTCGGGGGCGGGCCTTCCTACAATGAGCAGTTCTTC. Its protein product is CSVGGGPSYNEQFF.

This clonotype has ten or more counts. The chain couples TRBV30 to TRBJ2-5; tentatively, D is TRBD1 (6 bases). The CDR3 spans 14 residues. V shed 5 bases and J shed 1 base, with 14 bases lying between them. Germline V gene data show CDR1 as GTSNPN and CDR2 as SVGIG (reference sequence). CDR3 sequence (DNA): TGTGCCTGGGAAACAGGGACGGCCCAAGAGACCCAGTACTTC. This sequence encodes CAWETGTAQETQYF.

This clonotype was observed at least ten times. The DNA of the CDR3 is TGTGCCACCAGCAGGCGACAGGGCGAGGGCAATCAGCCCCAGCATTTT. This translates into CATSRRQGEGNQPQHF. The V call is TRBV15, the J call TRBJ1-5; 7 bases agree with TRBD1. CDR1 and CDR2 from the germline V gene are LNHNV and YYDKDF (reference sequence). This CDR3 is 16 amino acids long. V was pared by 3 bases and J by 2 bases, with 7 bases of the junction left unmatched.

Points on this clonotype: This may be a read error: a much more frequent sequence differs by one nucleotide. The chain recombines TRBV18 with TRBJ2-6, with D possibly matching TRBD2 (5 bases). The germline gives CDR1 KGHSH, CDR2 LQKENI. This CDR3 comprises 19 residues. The ends were cut back, 5 bases at V and 1 base at J, with 21 bases in the middle. The CDR3 is CASSSSGMARSSGANVLTF. The CDR3 region has the DNA TGTGCCAGCTCATCTTCCGGGATGGCCCGATCGTCTGGGGCCAACGTCCTGACTTTC.

This clonotype was picked up many times. V is TRBV20-1 and J is TRBJ2-1; 11 bases are shared with TRBD2. The J segment lost 6 bases and the V segment lost 5 bases, leaving 6 bases of the junction unmatched. This CDR3 spans 14 amino acids. CDR1 and CDR2 from the germline V gene are DFQATT and SNEGSKA (reference sequence). CDR3 bases: TGCAGTGCTGTGCCCGGGACTAGCGGCAATGAGCAGTTCTTC. Its translation: CSAVPGTSGNEQFF.

This clonotype has just a few counts. The V and J genes are TRBV20-1 and TRBJ2-7; 7 positions agree with TRBD1. The CDR3 consists of 16 residues. Germline V gene sequence: CDR1 DFQATT, CDR2 SNEGSKA (reference sequence). Trimming cost V 0 bases and J 2 bases; bases outside gene matches: 10. The CDR3 reads CSARDFRDSPTYEQYF. The CDR3 DNA follows: TGCAGTGCTAGAGATTTCCGGGACAGCCCTACCTACGAGCAGTACTTC.

In regard to this clonotype: A much bigger clone sits one base away, suggesting this may be a read error. This chain uses TRBV20-1 with TRBJ2-1; TRBD2 matches 11 bases. Germline V lookup: CDR1 DFQATT, CDR2 SNEGSKA (reference sequence). The CDR3 extends over 16 amino acids. For the CDR3, the DNA is TGCTGTGCTAACTCCCAACTAGCGGGAGTTGTATATGAGCAGTTCTTC. It codes for CCANSQLAGVVYEQFF.

This chain links TRBV6-1 with TRBJ2-1, with D tentatively TRBD1 (5 bases). Deletions cut 7 bases from V and 5 bases from J, with 18 bases between. There are 15 residues in the CDR3. Germline assignment: CDR1 MNHNS and CDR2 SASEGT. CDR3 residues: CASKWGSQRNNEQFF. CDR3 in DNA: TGTGCCAGCAAGTGGGGCTCACAAAGAAACAATGAGCAGTTCTTC.

This clonotype was detected ten times or more. The chain combines TRBV7-2 with TRBJ2-6; 9 bases fit TRBD1. This CDR3 comprises 17 residues. V lost 2 bases and J lost 0; bases outside the gene matches: 2. The germline CDR1 and CDR2 sequences are SGHTA and FQGNSA. The CDR3 DNA reads as TGTGCCAGCAGCTTACTGGGACAGGGCTCTGGGGCCAACGTCCTGACTTTC. As protein: CASSLLGQGSGANVLTF.

This clonotype was picked up many times. The V call is TRBV5-8, the J call TRBJ2-7; the D is unclear. The V gene's germline CDR1 is SGHTS and CDR2 YDEGEE. V was pared by 4 bases and J by 6 bases, with 17 bases between. The CDR3 contains 14 residues. CDR3 protein: CASSPTPTPREQYF. CDR3 coding DNA: TGTGCCAGCAGCCCCACTCCTACACCTCGCGAGCAGTACTTC. The full variable domain, in which reference TRBV5-8 and TRBJ2-7 provide the parts outside the CDR3, is EAGVTQSPTHLIKTRGQQATLRCSPISGHTSVYWYQQALGLGLQFLLWYDEGEERNRGNFPPRFSGRQFPNYSSELNVNALELEDSALYLCASSPTPTPREQYFGPGTRLTVT.

This clonotype was seen at least ten times. CDR3: CASSHQERGTYEQYF. In nucleotides, the CDR3 is TGCGCCAGCAGCCACCAGGAGCGGGGAACTTACGAGCAGTACTTC. V is TRBV4-1 and J is TRBJ2-7; 7 bases are a match to TRBD2. V lost 3 bases to trimming and J lost 4 bases; unmatched junction nucleotides: 9. Germline V gene data show CDR1 as MGHRA and CDR2 as YSYEKL. The CDR3 loop spans 15 amino acids.

At least ten counts were recorded for this clonotype. The rearrangement uses TRBV3-1 and TRBJ1-1, with TRBD1 matching over 9 bases. The germline V gene has CDR1 LGHDT and CDR2 YNNKEL (reference sequence). The trim removed 11 bases at V and 1 base at J, leaving 14 bases unmatched. The CDR3 runs to 16 residues. CDR3 amino acids: CASTGLSGQGNTEAFF. The CDR3 DNA follows: TGTGCCTCCACGGGTTTATCGGGACAGGGGAACACTGAAGCTTTCTTT.

This clonotype was recorded a few times. The V call is TRBV5-1, the J call TRBJ1-2; TRBD1 is a possible D gene (6 bases). This CDR3 is 12 amino acids long. Germline values: CDR1 SGHRS, CDR2 YFSETQ. V lost 4 bases, J lost 8 bases, and 12 bases lay in between. CDR3 bases: TGCGCCAGCAGCCCGTACAGGGCCGGCTACACCTTC. As protein: CASSPYRAGYTF.

This clonotype came up many times. The rearrangement joins TRBV7-7 to TRBJ2-1; TRBD2 matches at 9 bases. CDR1 and CDR2 from the germline V gene are SSHAT and FNYEAQ (reference sequence). The CDR3 has 16 amino acids. V shed 5 bases and J 0 bases; nucleotides not matched to a gene: 5. CDR3 sequence (DNA): TGTGCCAGCAGCAGACTAGCGGATAGCTCCTACAATGAGCAGTTCTTC. It is translated as CASSRLADSSYNEQFF.

Only a few counts were recorded for this clonotype. The chain joins TRBV18 to TRBJ2-7; 7 nucleotides line up with TRBD1. V gave up 9 bases and J gave up 7 bases; unmatched junction bases: 15. CDR1 and CDR2 from the germline V gene are KGHSH and LQKENI. The CDR3 is 14 residues long. CDR3 in DNA: TGTGCCAGTCGCACCGGGACAGACCTCGGGGAGCAGTACTTC. Residues: CASRTGTDLGEQYF. Full variable domain (rest looked up from reference TRBV18 and TRBJ2-7): NAGVMQNPRHLVRRRGQEARLRCSPMKGHSHVYWYRQLPEEGLKFMVYLQKENIIDESGMPKERFSAEFPKEGPSILRIQQVVRGDSAAYFCASRTGTDLGEQYFGPGTRLTVT.

In its sample, this clonotype was seen many times. The rearrangement uses TRBV9 and TRBJ2-4; D remains ambiguous. V was clipped by 4 bases and J by 0 bases, with 14 bases between them. Looked up from germline, CDR1 is SGDLS and CDR2 is YYNGEE. The CDR3 length is 16 residues. DNA of the CDR3: TGTGCCAGCAGCCCAGCCGCCGTCCCAGCCAAAAACATTCAGTACTTC. Protein sequence: CASSPAAVPAKNIQYF. Drawing the rest from reference TRBV9 and TRBJ2-4, the complete variable domain is DSGVTQTPKHLITATGQRVTLRCSPRSGDLSVYWYQQSLDQGLQFLIQYYNGEERAKGNILERFSAQQFPDLHSELNLSSLELGDSALYFCASSPAAVPAKNIQYFGAGTRLSVL.

This clonotype was detected many times. The chain carries TRBV5-1 and TRBJ2-5, with a tentative D call TRBD1 (5 bases). Germline V gene sequence: CDR1 SGHRS, CDR2 YFSETQ. V was shortened by 0 bases and J by 5 bases, with 8 bases between the two germline ends. The CDR3 is 13 amino acids. In DNA, the CDR3 is TGCGCCAGCAGCTTGGATCAGGGCGAGACCCAGTACTTC. This codes for CASSLDQGETQYF.

This clonotype showed up many times. At one end the junction does not follow the germline gene, possibly because of a read error. This sequence joins TRBV6-2 or TRBV6-3 and TRBJ2-7; 8 bases are shared with TRBD1. In germline, CDR1 is MNHEY, CDR2 SVGEGT. The CDR3 covers 11 residues. CDR3 sequence: CASSASWDRTF. DNA for the CDR3: TGTGCCAGCAGTGCCTCCTGGGACAGGACCTTC.

This clonotype was observed many times. V usage is TRBV7-2 and J usage is TRBJ2-7; D perhaps matches TRBD2 (5 bases). From germline, CDR1 is SGHTA and CDR2 FQGNSA. V shed 2 bases and J shed 6 bases, with 11 bases lying between them. The CDR3 runs to 13 residues. CDR3 protein: CASSLRRLGEQYF. The DNA for the CDR3 is TGTGCCAGCAGCTTAAGGAGGTTGGGCGAGCAGTACTTC.

This clonotype was picked up many times. The chain recombines TRBV5-8 with TRBJ2-1; a weak D match, TRBD2 (6 bases). The CDR3 has 14 residues. Trimming cost V 0 bases and J 12 bases, with 16 bases left between them. CDR1 and CDR2 (germline): SGHTS, YDEGEE. The CDR3 reads CASSLALGLGGQFF. CDR3 DNA sequence: TGTGCCAGCAGCTTGGCCCTGGGTTTGGGGGGGCAGTTCTTC.

This clonotype was observed at least ten times. The chain employs TRBV27 and TRBJ2-7, with 9 bases identical to TRBD2. CDR1 and CDR2 (germline): MNHEY, SMNVEV (reference sequence). The CDR3 contains 16 residues. V was pared by 0 bases and J by 0 bases, with 3 bases of the junction left unmatched. CDR3 sequence (DNA): TGTGCCAGCAGTTTATCGGGACTAGCTTTCTCCTACGAGCAGTACTTC. It encodes CASSLSGLAFSYEQYF.

This clonotype has ten or more counts. This chain links TRBV20-1 with TRBJ2-2; D remains ambiguous. Germline assignment: CDR1 DFQATT and CDR2 SNEGSKA (reference sequence). This CDR3 is built from 13 residues. V was pared by 3 bases and J by 6 bases, with 11 bases between. In DNA form, the CDR3 reads TGCAGTGCTAGTAATTCTGGGGCCGGGGAGCTGTTTTTT. This translates into CSASNSGAGELFF.

This clonotype was detected many times. The CDR3 DNA follows: TGCGCCAGCAGCTTGGGGACTAGCGGGAGGTCGTACCAAGAGACCCAGTACTTC. It translates to CASSLGTSGRSYQETQYF. The chain joins TRBV5-1 to TRBJ2-5; 14 bases match TRBD2. The CDR3 consists of 18 residues. The J segment lost 0 bases and the V segment lost 0 bases, leaving 4 bases of the junction unmatched. Germline lookup yields CDR1 SGHRS and CDR2 YFSETQ. Based on the CDR3 plus reference TRBV5-1 and TRBJ2-5, the full variable domain is KAGVTQTPRYLIKTRGQQVTLSCSPISGHRSVSWYQQTPGQGLQFLFEYFSETQRNKGNFPGRFSGRQFSNSRSEMNVSTLELGDSALYLCASSLGTSGRSYQETQYFGPGTRLLVL.

In its sample, this clonotype was seen many times. This chain uses TRBV20-1 with TRBJ2-1; perhaps TRBD2 as D (6 bases). CDR1 and CDR2 from the germline V gene are DFQATT and SNEGSKA (reference sequence). V was trimmed by 2 bases and J by 7 bases, leaving 12 bases between them. The CDR3 runs to 13 residues. CDR3 DNA sequence: TGCAGTGCTAGACTAGCGTTAACTAATGAGCAGTTCTTC. Protein: CSARLALTNEQFF.

The rearrangement joins TRBV11-3 to TRBJ2-5; 7 bases match TRBD2. V lost 1 base to trimming and J lost 2 bases; unmatched junction nucleotides: 4. The CDR3 runs to 15 residues. Germline V gives CDR1 SGHNT, CDR2 YENEEA. The chain's CDR3 is CASSLAGGTQETQYF. The CDR3 DNA reads as TGTGCCAGCAGCTTAGCGGGAGGAACTCAAGAGACCCAGTACTTC. Full variable domain (outside the CDR3, taken from reference TRBV11-3 and TRBJ2-5): EAGVVQSPRYKIIEKKQPVAFWCNPISGHNTLYWYLQNLGQGPELLIRYENEEAVDDSQLPKDRFSAERLKGVDSTLKIQPAELGDSAVYLCASSLAGGTQETQYFGPGTRLLVL.

Of note for this clonotype: Being one base from a much bigger clone, this may be a read error. The V and J genes are TRBV29-1 and TRBJ2-1, with D perhaps TRBD2 (5 bases). Germline assignment: CDR1 SQVTM and CDR2 ANQGSEA. The CDR3 spans 14 residues. In DNA form, the CDR3 reads TGCAGCGTTGTCCGTCCGGGAACCTACAATGAGCGGTTCTTC. Encoded protein: CSVVRPGTYNERFF.

This clonotype was seen ten or more times. The V and J genes are TRBV27 and TRBJ2-5; D gene unclear. CDR3 length: 15 residues. The ends were cut back, 5 bases at V and 0 bases at J, with 13 bases in the middle. The germline gives CDR1 MNHEY, CDR2 SMNVEV (reference sequence). CDR3 loop: CASSPTAGYQETQYF. As DNA, the CDR3 is TGTGCCAGCAGTCCTACCGCAGGCTACCAAGAGACCCAGTACTTC.

This rearrangement joins TRBV27 to TRBJ2-1, with D possibly matching TRBD1 (5 bases). Trimming pared 7 bases from V and 10 bases from J, leaving 17 bases between. The CDR3 is made up of 13 amino acids. Germline V gene data show CDR1 as MNHEY and CDR2 as SMNVEV (reference sequence). The CDR3 DNA reads TGTGCCAGCAACAGGCCTGGAATGGGAGAGCAGTTCTTC. Amino acids: CASNRPGMGEQFF.